The clone carrying this T cell receptor beta chain was observed many times. The data were taken from a study of Graves' ophthalmopathy and Graves' hyperthyroidism. Overall study: Peripheral blood was collected at initial diagnosis, before any treatment.

For repertoire sequencing, the TCR beta CDR3 regions were amplified from RNA transcripts. HTBI primers were used in a first-round RT-PCR, which preceded a second-round multiplex PCR. Via MiXCR, TCRdb re-called the multiplex PCR reads, giving one row per CDR3 protein. This sample has about 740,000 distinct CDR3 sequences, with roughly 40% found just once. Trimming took 5 bases from V and 3 from J; bases not matched to a gene: 8. CDR1 and CDR2 (germline): SNHLY, FYNNEI. The CDR3 extends over 16 amino acids. The source of this sequence is an adult man with Graves' ophthalmopathy. V gene TRBV2 combines with J gene TRBJ1-5, with 9 bases matching TRBD1. Sequencing used peripheral blood. The CDR3 region is CASSLQGAVDNQPQHF. Written as DNA, the CDR3 is TGTGCCAGCAGTTTACAGGGGGCAGTTGACAATCAGCCCCAGCATTTT.